The T cell receptor beta chain under discussion was sequenced for a study of T cells after yellow fever vaccination. General study results and limits: Weaker overall was a secondary response that nonetheless peaked faster, on day 5 versus 15.

This clonotype has a handful of counts. Its specificity is unknown. The CDR3 totals 12 residues. The ends were cut back, 4 bases at V and 9 bases at J, with 12 bases in the middle. Germline assignment: CDR1 MGHRA and CDR2 YSYEKL. From the 5' RACE reads, TCRdb called clonotypes with MiXCR, one entry per CDR3 protein. The sample has approximately 180,000 distinct CDR3 sequences, about 6% seen once. The sequencing used CD4+ T cells sorted from PBMCs, collected on the day of the first yellow fever vaccination. This sequence joins TRBV4-1 and TRBJ1-1; D call uncertain. This receptor was identified in a man younger than 35 who received the YFV17D yellow fever vaccine. The chain's CDR3 is CASSRLEGKAFF. The CDR3 DNA sequence: TGCGCCAGCAGCCGTCTTGAGGGCAAAGCTTTCTTT.